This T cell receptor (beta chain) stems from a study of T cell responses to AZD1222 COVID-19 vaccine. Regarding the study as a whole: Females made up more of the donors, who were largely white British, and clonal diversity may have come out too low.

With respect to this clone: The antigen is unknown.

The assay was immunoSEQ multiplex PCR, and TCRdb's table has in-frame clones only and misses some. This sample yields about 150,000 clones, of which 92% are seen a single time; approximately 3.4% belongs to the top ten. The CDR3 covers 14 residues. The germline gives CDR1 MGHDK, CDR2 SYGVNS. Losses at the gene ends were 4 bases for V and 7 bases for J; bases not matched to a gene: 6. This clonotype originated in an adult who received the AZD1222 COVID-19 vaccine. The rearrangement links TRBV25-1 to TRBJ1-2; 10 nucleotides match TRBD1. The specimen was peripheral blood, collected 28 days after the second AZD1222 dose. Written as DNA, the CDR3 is TGTGCCAGCAGTGCGACAGGGGGCGGCACTGGCTACACCTTC. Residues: CASSATGGGTGYTF.